The clone carrying this T cell receptor (beta chain) was recorded many times. Its specificity is not known. Using its own MiXCR run on the 5' RACE reads, TCRdb lists one record per CDR3 protein. The table includes about 270,000 distinct CDR3 sequences, roughly 17% detected once. This entry is derived from a study of T-cell memory formation after mild COVID-19. General study results and limits: Nothing showed for sure that second-wave clones peaking on day 37 were SARS-CoV-2 specific. Clones which contracted sat mainly in CM and EM if CD4+, and in EMRA if CD8+.

Germline CDR1 is SGHRS and CDR2 is YFSETQ. This CDR3 region has 13 residues. V lost 0 bases to trimming and J lost 6 bases, with 8 bases between them. The TCR comes from a young man who had mild COVID-19 (a few samples of this study predate the infection). Cell type and time point are not known. This chain connects TRBV5-1 to TRBJ2-3; D is unclear. What was sequenced was PBMCs or a T cell subset sorted from them (not recorded which). The DNA of the CDR3 is TGCGCCAGCAGCTTGGACGGGTCGGATACGCAGTATTTT. As protein: CASSLDGSDTQYF.